These 16 T cell receptor beta chains originate from one sample sequenced in a study of blood T cell repertoires in COVID-19. Profiled with immunoSEQ multiplex PCR; TCRdb holds only in-frame clones, not every one. The table shows about 150,000 clones, with 87% occurring only once. Sequenced material: peripheral blood. The origin of the receptors is a man older than 75 with acute or convalescent COVID-19.

The chain recombines TRBV18 with TRBJ1-2, with D perhaps matching TRBD1 (6 bases). The CDR3 runs to 18 residues. Germline V CDR1 and CDR2: KGHSH, LQKENI. V gave up 3 bases and J gave up 0 bases, with 20 bases separating them. As DNA, the CDR3 is TGTGCCAGCTCACCCGCGACAGGTCGCCTTGGAGCTAACTATGGCTACACCTTC. Protein sequence: CASSPATGRLGANYGYTF.

The chain combines TRBV7-6 with TRBJ2-7; a weak D match, TRBD1 (8 bases). V was clipped by 5 bases and J by 3 bases, with 17 bases between them. CDR3 length: 15 residues. Germline CDR1 reads SGHVS; CDR2 reads FNYEAQ. In nucleotides, the CDR3 is TGTGCCAGCAGCCTCAGGACAGGGACTAACTACGAGCAGTACTTC. Its protein product is CASSLRTGTNYEQYF.

The chain uses TRBV28 and TRBJ2-5; 9 bases match TRBD2. With V trimmed by 2 bases and J by 5 bases, 9 bases remained unmatched. The CDR3 has 16 residues. Germline V gene lookup returns CDR1 MDHEN and CDR2 SYDVKM. The CDR3 loop is CASSLAGGPGHETQYF. The CDR3 nucleotides are TGTGCCAGCAGTTTAGCGGGGGGGCCGGGCCACGAGACCCAGTACTTC.

The rearrangement uses TRBV2 and TRBJ2-3; perhaps TRBD1 as D (7 bases). V gave up 3 bases and J gave up 1 base, with 8 bases separating them. Germline lookup yields CDR1 SNHLY and CDR2 FYNNEI. This CDR3 has 14 residues. CDR3 nucleotide sequence: TGTGCCAGCAGTGACAGGGGGGGCACAGATACGCAGTATTTT. Its protein is CASSDRGGTDTQYF.

V is TRBV4-2 and J is TRBJ1-6; TRBD1 agrees at 10 bases. The CDR3 sequence is 15 residues long. J was trimmed by 9 bases and V by 0 bases; bases with no gene match: 2. Germline V gene data show CDR1 as LGHNA and CDR2 as YNFKEQ. CDR3 protein: CASSQEDRGLSPLHF. As DNA, the CDR3 is TGTGCCAGCAGCCAAGAAGACAGGGGGCTTTCACCCCTCCACTTT.

The chain uses TRBV3-1 (or the pseudogene TRBV3-2) and TRBJ1-2; D possibly corresponds to TRBD1 (5 bases). Trimming cost V 1 base and J 7 bases, with 13 bases left between them. The CDR3 consists of 14 residues. Per germline, CDR1 LGHDT and CDR2 YNNKEL (reference sequence). The CDR3 region is CASSQVAGLVGYTF. In nucleotides, the CDR3 is TGTGCCAGCAGCCAAGTAGCAGGGCTGGTTGGCTACACCTTC.

The V and J genes are TRBV5-6 and TRBJ2-5, with D possibly matching TRBD1 (5 bases). The CDR3 sequence is 15 residues long. Germline V lookup: CDR1 SGHDT, CDR2 YYEEEE. Trimming pared 0 bases from V and 7 bases from J, leaving 16 bases between. The CDR3 bases are TGTGCCAGCAGCTTGGCCGGCAGGGCCCTGGGGACCCAGTACTTC. Encoded protein: CASSLAGRALGTQYF.

The chain combines TRBV11-2 with TRBJ1-4; tentatively, D is TRBD1 (5 bases). V was shortened by 1 base and J by 11 bases, with 8 bases between the two germline ends. Germline V lookup: CDR1 SGHAT, CDR2 FQNNGV. The CDR3 runs to 12 residues. In DNA form, the CDR3 reads TGTGCCAGCAGCTTAGGGGGGGGGAAACTGTTTTTT. It encodes CASSLGGGKLFF.

V usage is TRBV27 and J usage is TRBJ1-2; D is uncertain. The germline V and J ends were trimmed by 7 bases and 3 bases, with 18 bases remaining between them. CDR1 MNHEY and CDR2 SMNVEV come from the germline V gene (reference sequence). The CDR3 runs to 15 residues. Written as DNA, the CDR3 is TGTGCCAGCAAAGCAGGATGGCAGGCTGACTATGGCTACACCTTC. It translates to CASKAGWQADYGYTF.

J is TRBJ1-1 and V is TRBV19, with a weak D call TRBD1 (6 bases). Deletions cut 10 bases from V and 2 bases from J, with 20 bases between. CDR3 length equals 15 residues. Germline V gene sequence: CDR1 LNHDA, CDR2 SQIVND (reference sequence). CDR3 region: CATTLRQGINTEAFF. The CDR3 DNA follows: TGTGCCACCACCTTAAGGCAGGGGATAAACACTGAAGCTTTCTTT.

This chain joins TRBV2 and TRBJ2-5; 11 bases match TRBD2. CDR3 size: 16 residues. The germline CDR1 and CDR2 sequences are SNHLY and FYNNEI. Trimming took 2 bases from V and 3 from J; bases not matched to a gene: 5. The chain's CDR3 is CASSEWTSGRKETQYF. The DNA for the CDR3 is TGTGCCAGCAGTGAATGGACTAGCGGGCGAAAAGAGACCCAGTACTTC.

The chain combines TRBV24-1 with TRBJ2-3; TRBD1 might be the D (6 bases). The ends were cut back, 5 bases at V and 4 bases at J, with 27 bases in the middle. The CDR3 runs to 19 residues. CDR1 and CDR2 from the germline V gene are KGHDR and SFDVKD. The CDR3 DNA sequence: TGTGCCACCAGTGCCGCCGGCCGGGGTACAGGGATAGGAGCAGATACGCAGTATTTT. Translating it yields CATSAAGRGTGIGADTQYF.

This chain links TRBV18 with TRBJ2-7; 8 nucleotides line up with TRBD2. The CDR3 sequence is 15 residues long. After removal of 6 bases from V and 0 bases from J, the junction contained 7 bases not matched to a gene. CDR1 and CDR2 (germline): KGHSH, LQKENI. CDR3 residues: CASSPGLANSYEQYF. CDR3 nucleotide sequence: TGTGCCAGCTCCCCTGGACTAGCTAACTCCTACGAGCAGTACTTC.

With respect to this clone: Germline and junction disagree at one end, which may indicate a read error. V is TRBV7-7 and J is TRBJ2-5; 9 nucleotides match TRBD1. The CDR3 totals 15 residues. In germline, CDR1 is SSHAT, CDR2 FNYEAQ (reference sequence). DNA of the CDR3: TGTGCTAGCAGCTTAAGACAGGGGGGACAAGAGACCCAGTACTTC. Translation: CASSLRQGGQETQYF.

The CDR3 sequence is CASSQRASGGEDEQFF. The CDR3 bases are TGTGCCAGCAGCCAAAGGGCTAGCGGGGGGGAGGATGAGCAGTTCTTC. This chain uses TRBV4-2 with TRBJ2-1; 12 nucleotides align to TRBD2. V trimming: 2 bases; J trimming: 8 bases; junction bases outside the gene matches: 7. The CDR3 has 16 amino acids. Per germline, CDR1 LGHNA and CDR2 YNFKEQ.

V gene TRBV5-1 combines with J gene TRBJ1-1; 8 bases map to TRBD1. CDR3 length equals 16 residues. Germline V gene data show CDR1 as SGHRS and CDR2 as YFSETQ. The trim removed 4 bases at V and 1 base at J, leaving 9 bases unmatched. CDR3 protein: CASSHRTGRTNTEAFF. As DNA, the CDR3 is TGCGCCAGCAGCCATCGGACAGGGCGTACGAACACTGAAGCTTTCTTT.